The present T cell receptor (beta chain) was sequenced within a study of STAT5B mutations in CD4+ large granular lymphocyte leukemia. In the original workflow: Productive clonotypes were detectable down to 2.59 x 10-5 frequency. Clones were read by immunoSEQ multiplex PCR, and TCRdb kept only the in-frame ones, dropping some. That table is the source of V, J and clone size, and D and trimming were worked out from the DNA. The repertoire consists of around 32,000 clones, with 65% to 80% occurring once and the leading ten covering approximately 6.2%. Sequenced material: CD4+ T cells from blood buffy coats. The source of this sequence is a human donor in good health.

The CDR3 bases are TGTGCCAGCAGTTCCCCCGGATTCAATCAGCCCCAGCATTTT. Translation: CASSSPGFNQPQHF. The chain joins TRBV28 to TRBJ1-5; D remains ambiguous. Trimming cost V 4 bases and J 3 bases, with 10 bases left between them. The CDR3 contains 14 residues. Germline CDR1 reads MDHEN; CDR2 reads SYDVKM.